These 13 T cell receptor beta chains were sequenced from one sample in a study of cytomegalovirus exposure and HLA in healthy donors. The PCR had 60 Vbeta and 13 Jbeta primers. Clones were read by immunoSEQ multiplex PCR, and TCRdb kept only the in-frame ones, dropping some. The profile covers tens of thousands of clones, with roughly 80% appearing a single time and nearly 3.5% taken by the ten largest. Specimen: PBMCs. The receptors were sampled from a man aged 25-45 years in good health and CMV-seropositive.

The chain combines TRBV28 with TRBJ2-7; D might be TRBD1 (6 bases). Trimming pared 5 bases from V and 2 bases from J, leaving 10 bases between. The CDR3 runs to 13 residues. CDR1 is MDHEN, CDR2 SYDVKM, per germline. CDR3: CASSNRDAYEQYF. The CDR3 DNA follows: TGTGCCAGCAGTAACAGGGATGCCTACGAGCAGTACTTC.

The CDR3 reads CAQGQGAVNTGELFF. The CDR3 region has the DNA TGTGCCCAGGGGCAGGGGGCGGTGAACACCGGGGAGCTGTTTTTT. The rearrangement links TRBV7-2 to TRBJ2-2; 8 bases fit TRBD1. The length of the CDR3 is 15 residues. The V gene's germline CDR1 is SGHTA and CDR2 FQGNSA. The V gene end was trimmed by 11 bases and the J gene end by 1 base; junction bases not matched to a gene: 9.

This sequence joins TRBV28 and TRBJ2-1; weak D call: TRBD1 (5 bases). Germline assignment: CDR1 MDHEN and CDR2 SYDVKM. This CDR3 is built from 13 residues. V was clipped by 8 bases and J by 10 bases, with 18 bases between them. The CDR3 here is CASRGSRGREQFF. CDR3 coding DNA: TGTGCCAGCCGCGGATCTAGGGGAAGGGAGCAGTTCTTC. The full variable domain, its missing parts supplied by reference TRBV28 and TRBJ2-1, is DVKVTQSSRYLVKRTGEKVFLECVQDMDHENMFWYRQDPGLGLRLIYFSYDVKMKEKGDIPEGYSVSREKKERFSLILESASTNQTSMYLCASRGSRGREQFFGPGTRLTVL.

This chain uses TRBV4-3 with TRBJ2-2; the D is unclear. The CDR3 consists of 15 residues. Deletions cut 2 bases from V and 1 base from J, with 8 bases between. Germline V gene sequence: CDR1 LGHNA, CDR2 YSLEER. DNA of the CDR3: TGCGCCAGCAGCCAACAGGCCCTGAACACCGGGGAGCTGTTTTTT. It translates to CASSQQALNTGELFF.

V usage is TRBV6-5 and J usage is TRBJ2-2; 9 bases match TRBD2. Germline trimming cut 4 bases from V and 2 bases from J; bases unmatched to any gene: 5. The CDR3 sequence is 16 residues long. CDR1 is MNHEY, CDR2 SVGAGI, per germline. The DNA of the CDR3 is TGTGCCAGCAGTTTCACGGGACTAGCCAACACCGGGGAGCTGTTTTTT. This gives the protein CASSFTGLANTGELFF.

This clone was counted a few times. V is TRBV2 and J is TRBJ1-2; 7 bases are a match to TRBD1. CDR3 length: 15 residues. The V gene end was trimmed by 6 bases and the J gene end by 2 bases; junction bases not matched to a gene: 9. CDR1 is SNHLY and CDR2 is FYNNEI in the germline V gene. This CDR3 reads CASRFTSQGNYGYTF. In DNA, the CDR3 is TGTGCCAGCAGATTCACCTCACAGGGGAACTATGGCTACACCTTC.

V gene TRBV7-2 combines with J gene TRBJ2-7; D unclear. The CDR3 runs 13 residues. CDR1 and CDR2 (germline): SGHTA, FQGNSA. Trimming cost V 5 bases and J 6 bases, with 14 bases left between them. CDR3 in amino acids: CASSTQVQTEQYF. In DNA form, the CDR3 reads TGTGCCAGCAGCACCCAGGTCCAGACCGAGCAGTACTTC.

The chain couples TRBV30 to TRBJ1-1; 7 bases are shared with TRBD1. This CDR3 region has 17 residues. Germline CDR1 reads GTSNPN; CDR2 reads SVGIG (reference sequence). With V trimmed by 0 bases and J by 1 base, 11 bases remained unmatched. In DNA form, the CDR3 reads TGTGCCTGGAGTGTACGGACAGGTCACGTACCGAACACTGAAGCTTTCTTT. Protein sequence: CAWSVRTGHVPNTEAFF.

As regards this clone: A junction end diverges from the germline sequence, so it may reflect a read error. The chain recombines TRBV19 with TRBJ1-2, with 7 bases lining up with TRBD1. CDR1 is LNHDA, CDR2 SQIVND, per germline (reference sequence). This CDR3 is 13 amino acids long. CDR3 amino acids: CASSIGSGTASAF. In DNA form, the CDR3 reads TGTGCCAGTAGTATAGGTTCCGGGACAGCCTCCGCCTTC.

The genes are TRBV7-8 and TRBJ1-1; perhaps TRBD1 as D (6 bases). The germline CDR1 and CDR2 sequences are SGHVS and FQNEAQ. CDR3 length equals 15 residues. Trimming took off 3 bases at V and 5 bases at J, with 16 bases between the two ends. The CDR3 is CASSFGVGGGTEAFF. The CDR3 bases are TGTGCCAGCAGCTTTGGGGTGGGAGGGGGGACTGAAGCTTTCTTT.

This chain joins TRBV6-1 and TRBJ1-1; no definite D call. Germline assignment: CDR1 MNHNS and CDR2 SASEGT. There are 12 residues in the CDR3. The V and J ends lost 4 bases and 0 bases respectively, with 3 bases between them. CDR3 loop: CASSVMNTEAFF. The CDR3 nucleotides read TGTGCCAGCAGTGTAATGAACACTGAAGCTTTCTTT.

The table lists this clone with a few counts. Here the CDR3 DNA reads TGTGCCAGCAGCCACAGAAGACAGAACACCGGGGAGCTGTTTTTT. Translating gives CASSHRRQNTGELFF. The rearrangement links TRBV27 to TRBJ2-2; D unresolved. The germline V gene encodes CDR1 MNHEY and CDR2 SMNVEV (reference sequence). Trimming pared 6 bases from V and 1 base from J, leaving 12 bases between. This CDR3 has 15 residues.

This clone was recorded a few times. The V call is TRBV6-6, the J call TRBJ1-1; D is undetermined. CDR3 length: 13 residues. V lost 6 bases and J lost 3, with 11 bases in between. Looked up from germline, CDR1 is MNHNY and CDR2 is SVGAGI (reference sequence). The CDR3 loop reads CASSVGGYTEAFF. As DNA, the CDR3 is TGTGCCAGCAGCGTTGGCGGGTACACTGAAGCTTTCTTT.